This TCR beta chain comes out of a study of response to subunit inactivated influenza vaccine. TCRdb reprocessed the RT-PCR reads via MiXCR and lists one record per CDR3 protein. The sample lists almost 600,000 distinct CDR3 sequences, 11% to 15% occurring once. CDR1 is LGHNA and CDR2 is YNFKEQ in the germline V gene. Trimming shortened V by 0 bases and J by 4 bases, and 7 bases separated the two germline ends. This CDR3 contains 14 residues. The chain uses TRBV4-2 and TRBJ1-3; D unresolved. This specimen was PBMCs from blood, taken roughly 12 days after vaccination. The source is a man aged 45-65 years who received an inactivated influenza vaccine. The DNA for the CDR3 is TGTGCCAGCAGCCAAGATTACGGGGGAAACACCATATATTTT. Encoded protein: CASSQDYGGNTIYF.